One and the same sample provided the 20 T cell receptor beta chains below, sequenced in a study of T cells in localized non-small cell lung cancer. The protocol was immunoSEQ multiplex PCR, while the TCRdb copy is restricted to in-frame clones and leaves out a portion. The sample holds around 140,000 clones, more than 80% seen once. This specimen was peripheral blood, taken before any cancer treatment. These receptors were obtained from a female donor of 60 years or more with stage I lung adenocarcinoma.

The rearrangement links TRBV18 to TRBJ1-5, with no clear D. Germline CDR1 and CDR2: KGHSH and LQKENI. The V and J ends lost 4 bases and 5 bases respectively, with 12 bases between them. The CDR3 extends over 14 amino acids. The CDR3: CASSLGSGDQPQHF. The CDR3 bases are TGTGCCAGCTCACTCGGGTCCGGCGATCAGCCCCAGCATTTT.

The chain combines TRBV15 with TRBJ2-2; the match to TRBD2 covers 12 bases. Losses at the gene ends were 8 bases for V and 4 bases for J; bases not matched to a gene: 8. Per germline, CDR1 LNHNV and CDR2 YYDKDF (reference sequence). The CDR3 has 16 amino acids. DNA of the CDR3: TGTGCCACCGACCTGACTAGCGGGAGATTCACCGGGGAGCTGTTTTTT. Protein product: CATDLTSGRFTGELFF.

This clone was seen once. The chain has TRBV7-9 and TRBJ2-5; perhaps D is TRBD1 or TRBD2 (5 bases each). V was trimmed by 4 bases and J by 7 bases, leaving 22 bases between them. Germline assignment: CDR1 SEHNR and CDR2 FQNEAQ (reference sequence). The length of the CDR3 is 16 residues. CDR3 sequence reads: CASSSTGTGVIWTQYF. CDR3 DNA sequence: TGTGCCAGCAGCTCAACCGGGACCGGGGTTATCTGGACCCAGTACTTC.

This clone came up once. The chain combines TRBV2 with TRBJ1-2, with D uncertain. The length of the CDR3 is 14 residues. Germline CDR1 SNHLY, CDR2 FYNNEI. Trimming took 4 bases from V and 4 from J, leaving 13 bases between them. Here the CDR3 reads CASSAKGFGYGYTF. Written as DNA, the CDR3 is TGTGCCAGCAGTGCAAAAGGTTTCGGCTATGGCTACACCTTC.

V is TRBV29-1 and J is TRBJ2-1; 12 nucleotides align to TRBD2. Germline V gene data show CDR1 as SQVTM and CDR2 as ANQGSEA. The CDR3 covers 14 residues. J lost 9 bases, V lost 6 bases, and 9 bases had no gene match. CDR3 amino acids: CSVLGLAGLSEQFF. The CDR3 DNA reads as TGCAGCGTACTAGGACTAGCGGGACTTAGTGAGCAGTTCTTC.

V usage is TRBV28 and J usage is TRBJ1-1; possibly TRBD1 for D (5 bases). The V end lost 2 bases, the J end lost 1 base, and 11 bases lay between the germline ends. The CDR3 totals 15 residues. Germline CDR1 and CDR2: MDHEN and SYDVKM. The CDR3 coding sequence is TGTGCCAGCAGTTTACCGGGACGGCAGAACACTGAAGCTTTCTTT. This codes for CASSLPGRQNTEAFF.

V is TRBV7-9 and J is TRBJ2-3, with 9 bases identical to TRBD1. The J segment lost 6 bases and the V segment lost 1 base, leaving 8 bases of the junction unmatched. Per germline, CDR1 SEHNR and CDR2 FQNEAQ (reference sequence). There are 16 residues in the CDR3. The chain's CDR3 is CASSLDSGQGWDTQYF. CDR3 in DNA: TGTGCCAGCAGCTTAGATTCCGGACAGGGGTGGGATACGCAGTATTTT.

The V gene is TRBV18, the J gene TRBJ1-4; 7 positions agree with TRBD1. Germline CDR1 and CDR2: KGHSH and LQKENI. This CDR3 comprises 14 residues. With 5 bases clipped from V and 5 bases from J, the junction kept 5 bases outside the gene matches. The CDR3 here is CASSRQGLNEKLFF. CDR3 bases: TGTGCCAGCTCAAGACAGGGTCTAAATGAAAAACTGTTTTTT.

The chain joins TRBV28 to TRBJ2-7, with 7 bases that match TRBD1. CDR1 and CDR2 from the germline V gene are MDHEN and SYDVKM. This CDR3 region has 14 residues. V was clipped by 10 bases and J by 0 bases; unmatched bases: 9. The CDR3 sequence: CATLTRDSSYEQYF. In DNA, the CDR3 is TGTGCCACATTGACCCGGGACAGCTCCTACGAGCAGTACTTC.

V is TRBV29-1 and J is TRBJ2-6, with D perhaps being TRBD1 or TRBD2 (6 bases each). Trimming stripped 6 bases from V and 4 bases from J, with 19 bases between. This CDR3 has 16 amino acids. Germline CDR1 and CDR2: SQVTM and ANQGSEA. CDR3 sequence (DNA): TGCAGCGTAAGGGGGGTCCCCGATGGAGGGGCCAACGTCCTGACTTTC. This codes for CSVRGVPDGGANVLTF.

CDR3 sequence (DNA): TGCGCCAGCAGCGCGGCGCACAGGGCTTTACCTGGGGCCAACGTCCTGACTTTC. Encoded protein: CASSAAHRALPGANVLTF. The chain is built from TRBV5-1 and TRBJ2-6; tentatively, D is TRBD1 (6 bases). Trimming shortened V by 4 bases and J by 2 bases, and 19 bases separated the two germline ends. CDR3 length equals 18 residues. The germline V gene has CDR1 SGHRS and CDR2 YFSETQ.

V is TRBV5-4 and J is TRBJ2-7; TRBD2 agrees at 7 bases. The germline gives CDR1 SGHNT, CDR2 YYREEE (reference sequence). The V and J ends lost 4 bases and 3 bases, in that order; junction bases with no gene match: 7. The CDR3 consists of 14 residues. CDR3 sequence: CASSPREGGYEQYF. As DNA, the CDR3 is TGTGCCAGCAGCCCCAGGGAGGGCGGCTACGAGCAGTACTTC.

The gene calls are TRBV5-1 and TRBJ1-3; the match to TRBD1 covers 7 bases. The trim removed 0 bases at V and 6 bases at J, leaving 9 bases unmatched. This CDR3 contains 16 residues. Germline CDR1 and CDR2: SGHRS and YFSETQ. In nucleotides, the CDR3 is TGCGCCAGCAGCTTGGCCGGGTCCGACAGGGCAAACACCATATATTTT. This translates into CASSLAGSDRANTIYF.

The rearrangement uses TRBV5-1 and TRBJ2-5, with 8 bases identical to TRBD2. The end of the DNA aligns better with TRBJ2-7, so the J call may be wrong. CDR1 and CDR2 from the germline V gene are SGHRS and YFSETQ. This CDR3 has 14 amino acids. The CDR3 DNA reads TGCGCCAGCAGCTTGGGGGGACTAGTGCGCGAGCAGTACTTC. This translates into CASSLGGLVREQYF.

This chain uses TRBV19 with TRBJ1-1; TRBD1 is a possible D gene (6 bases). CDR1 and CDR2 (germline): LNHDA, SQIVND (reference sequence). V lost 6 bases and J 8 bases, leaving 16 bases between the germline ends. This CDR3 has 13 amino acids. The CDR3 spells CASSLRGAAEAFF. CDR3 in DNA: TGTGCCAGTAGCCTGAGGGGGGCGGCGGAAGCTTTCTTT. The entire variable domain, with the rest obtained from reference TRBV19 and TRBJ1-1, is as follows: DGGITQSPKYLFRKEGQNVTLSCEQNLNHDAMYWYRQDPGQGLRLIYYSQIVNDFQKGDIAEGYSVSREKKESFPLTVTSAQKNPTAFYLCASSLRGAAEAFFGQGTRLTVV.

The chain carries TRBV7-3 and TRBJ2-1; 11 positions agree with TRBD2. V lost 4 bases to trimming and J lost 3 bases; unmatched junction nucleotides: 2. In germline, CDR1 is SGHTA, CDR2 FQGTGA. The CDR3 covers 15 residues. The CDR3 sequence: CASSSLAGVYNEQFF. CDR3 nucleotides: TGTGCCAGCAGCTCACTAGCGGGAGTCTACAATGAGCAGTTCTTC.

V and J are TRBV11-2 and TRBJ1-2; TRBD1 aligns across 8 bases. This CDR3 spans 12 amino acids. CDR1 SGHAT and CDR2 FQNNGV come from the germline V gene. V lost 5 bases, J lost 8 bases, and 4 bases stayed unmatched. The CDR3 reads CASSRTGSGYTF. The CDR3 nucleotides are TGTGCCAGCAGCCGGACAGGGTCCGGCTACACCTTC.

This chain links TRBV11-3 with TRBJ1-3; no firm D call. V was pared by 6 bases and J by 4 bases, with 16 bases between. The CDR3 spans 15 residues. CDR1 SGHNT and CDR2 YENEEA come from the germline V gene. CDR3 DNA sequence: TGTGCCAGCAGTCAACACAGTGGGAGCGGAAACACCATATATTTT. Its protein product is CASSQHSGSGNTIYF.

The chain couples TRBV29-1 to TRBJ2-1; weak D call: TRBD1 (6 bases). Germline loops: CDR1 SQVTM, CDR2 ANQGSEA. The CDR3 is made up of 14 amino acids. V lost 6 bases to trimming and J lost 0 bases, with 12 bases between them. The CDR3 is CSVRQVSSYNEQFF. The CDR3 DNA reads as TGCAGCGTGCGACAGGTGAGCTCCTACAATGAGCAGTTCTTC.

The V gene is TRBV19, the J gene TRBJ2-1, with 12 bases identical to TRBD2. Looked up from germline, CDR1 is LNHDA and CDR2 is SQIVND (reference sequence). The CDR3 totals 16 residues. Unmatched junction bases numbered 10, after V lost 4 bases and J lost 9 bases. This CDR3 is CASSTLAGGLQSEQFF. CDR3 in DNA: TGTGCCAGTAGTACACTAGCGGGAGGTCTACAATCTGAGCAGTTCTTC.